This TCR beta chain was profiled in a study of spatial heterogeneity in lung cancer. Time point indicated: sample taken at primary tumor resection. This clonotype has a handful of counts. Its antigen is not known. TCRdb itself ran the 5' RACE reads through MiXCR, one entry per CDR3 protein. The sample yields about 2,600 distinct CDR3 sequences, about 7.3% seen once. Points from the study as a whole: Tumor mutation count correlated with how many alpha and beta TCRs expanded intratumorally.

This CDR3 has 15 residues. V was clipped by 4 bases and J by 5 bases, with 14 bases between them. From germline, CDR1 is MNHNY and CDR2 SVGAGI (reference sequence). The receptor comes from a male donor with early-stage non-small cell lung cancer. The chain has TRBV6-6 and TRBJ1-4; weak D call: TRBD1 (5 bases). Material: lung tumor tissue, obtained at surgery. In DNA, the CDR3 is TGTGCCAGCAGTTGGCAGGGAAGCCAGAATGAAAAACTGTTTTTT. Protein: CASSWQGSQNEKLFF.